A single sample is the source of the 27 T cell receptor beta chains below, sequenced in a study of T cells in Graves' hyperthyroidism and ophthalmopathy. There were TCR beta CDR3 regions amplified from RNA transcripts. During a first-round RT-PCR of the TCR CDR3, the HTBI primer set was used. TCRdb ran MiXCR on the multiplex PCR reads and lists one entry per CDR3 protein. There are some 500,000 distinct CDR3 sequences in the sample; approximately 15% occur only once, and 17% lies in the top ten. Sequencing was performed on blood. Receptors originate from a young woman with Graves' hyperthyroidism.

This clonotype was counted many times. The genes are TRBV28 and TRBJ1-2; the D is unclear. Looked up from germline, CDR1 is MDHEN and CDR2 is SYDVKM. The CDR3 consists of 14 residues. Trimming stripped 10 bases from V and 8 bases from J, with 23 bases between. CDR3 amino acids: CATWTQTRSGGYTF. The CDR3 coding sequence is TGTGCCACCTGGACGCAGACCCGCTCCGGGGGCTACACCTTC.

This clonotype turned up a few times. J is TRBJ1-4 and V is TRBV7-2; tentatively, D is TRBD1 (5 bases). V gave up 1 base and J gave up 0 bases, with 9 bases separating them. The CDR3 spans 16 residues. Germline CDR1 is SGHTA and CDR2 is FQGNSA. The CDR3 coding sequence is TGTACCAGCAGCTTAGACCGAGGGGCAACTAATGAAAAACTGTTTTTT. It is translated as CTSSLDRGATNEKLFF.

This clonotype was seen at least ten times. This chain joins TRBV30 and TRBJ1-2, with D unclear. V was cut by 2 bases and J by 8 bases, with 18 bases left in between. This CDR3 has 14 residues. Germline V gene data show CDR1 as GTSNPN and CDR2 as SVGIG (reference sequence). CDR3 bases: TGTGCCTGGAGTCGGAACACGGGCGTTCGGGGCTACACCTTC. Its protein product is CAWSRNTGVRGYTF.

In the case of this clonotype: At one end, the junction sequence differs from germline, possibly due to a read error. The genes are TRBV5-1 and TRBJ2-3, with D perhaps assigned TRBD1 or TRBD2 (5 bases each). Germline assignment: CDR1 SGHRS and CDR2 YFSETQ. The CDR3 extends over 16 amino acids. The CDR3 sequence: CASSLVVAGTTDTQCF. The CDR3, as DNA: TGCGCCAGCAGCTTGGTGGTAGCAGGGACCACAGATACGCAGTGTTTT.

In its sample, this clonotype was seen many times. This sequence joins TRBV2 and TRBJ2-7; no clear D gene. CDR1 is SNHLY and CDR2 is FYNNEI in the germline V gene. Deletions cut 2 bases from V and 7 bases from J, with 12 bases between. The CDR3 length is 13 residues. The CDR3 sequence is CASSEFLGLEQYV. The CDR3 DNA reads TGTGCCAGCAGTGAATTCTTAGGGTTGGAGCAGTACGTC.

The sample holds many counts of this clonotype. The chain couples TRBV24-1 to TRBJ2-5; possible D gene TRBD2, 6 bases. Looked up from germline, CDR1 is KGHDR and CDR2 is SFDVKD. V was cut by 9 bases and J by 2 bases, with 18 bases left in between. This CDR3 comprises 15 residues. The CDR3 spells CATLEGQEGQETQYF. The CDR3 region has the DNA TGTGCCACCCTGGAGGGCCAGGAGGGACAAGAGACCCAGTACTTC.

This clonotype was observed many times. The gene calls are TRBV12-3 or TRBV12-4 and TRBJ2-2; possibly TRBD2 for D (5 bases). The CDR3 length is 14 residues. Trimming shortened V by 6 bases and J by 5 bases, and 13 bases separated the two germline ends. The CDR3 is CASRFDLATGELFF. The CDR3 DNA is TGTGCCAGCAGGTTCGACTTAGCGACCGGGGAGCTGTTTTTT.

This clonotype was detected ten times or more. The V call is TRBV3-1, the J call TRBJ2-5; TRBD2 matches at 10 bases. The junction had 14 bases not matched to a gene; V was cut back by 2 bases and J by 2 bases. The CDR3 loop spans 19 amino acids. Germline lookup yields CDR1 LGHDT and CDR2 YNNKEL (reference sequence). In nucleotides, the CDR3 is TGTGCCAGCAGCCAATCGTTACTAGCGGGAAGGAGGTGGCAAGAGACCCAGTACTTC. Protein: CASSQSLLAGRRWQETQYF.

The chain's CDR3 is CASSQSSRVDSPLHF. The CDR3 nucleotides read TGTGCCAGCAGTCAGTCCAGCAGGGTCGATTCACCCCTCCACTTT. The J gene is TRBJ1-6, the V gene TRBV6-1; the D gene is possibly TRBD1 (5 bases). V was cut by 5 bases and J by 8 bases, with 16 bases left in between. Germline assignment: CDR1 MNHNS and CDR2 SASEGT. The CDR3 is made up of 15 amino acids.

There are a few counts of this clonotype. The rearrangement uses TRBV19 and TRBJ1-2; D gene unclear. CDR1 is LNHDA and CDR2 is SQIVND in the germline V gene (reference sequence). This CDR3 is built from 13 residues. The V and J ends lost 2 bases and 3 bases respectively, with 7 bases between them. CDR3 region: CASSISLDYGYTF. CDR3 bases: TGTGCCAGTAGTATATCGTTGGACTATGGCTACACCTTC.

At least ten counts were recorded for this clonotype. V usage is TRBV20-1 and J usage is TRBJ2-2; 12 bases match TRBD2. The germline gives CDR1 DFQATT, CDR2 SNEGSKA (reference sequence). The CDR3 consists of 17 residues. Unmatched junction bases numbered 5, after V lost 0 bases and J lost 3 bases. CDR3: CSARDILAGGDTGELFF. The CDR3 DNA follows: TGCAGTGCTAGAGATATACTAGCGGGAGGTGACACCGGGGAGCTGTTTTTT.

This clonotype was counted many times. This chain links TRBV6-1 with TRBJ1-2; D ambiguous. Germline CDR1 is MNHNS and CDR2 is SASEGT. This CDR3 is built from 13 residues. Deletions cut 6 bases from V and 4 bases from J, with 12 bases between. The CDR3 bases are TGTGCCAGCAGGAAGGACTTGTCCTATGGCTACACCTTC. Encoded protein: CASRKDLSYGYTF.

The sample holds many counts of this clonotype. The V and J genes are TRBV3-1 and TRBJ2-1; 8 bases line up with TRBD2. Germline V gives CDR1 LGHDT, CDR2 YNNKEL (reference sequence). The junction had 7 bases not matched to a gene; V was cut back by 6 bases and J by 9 bases. The CDR3 extends over 13 amino acids. This CDR3 is CASRSGSEGEQFF. In nucleotides, the CDR3 is TGTGCCAGCAGGAGCGGGAGTGAAGGTGAGCAGTTCTTC.

This clonotype has at least ten counts. This chain connects TRBV12-3 or TRBV12-4 to TRBJ2-1, with no clear D. Between the trimmed V and J ends, which lost 8 bases and 9 bases, there was a span of 20 bases. This CDR3 is built from 14 residues. CDR3 region: CASGKVVVKGEQFF. The CDR3 DNA sequence: TGTGCCAGCGGTAAGGTTGTGGTAAAGGGTGAGCAGTTCTTC.

The table lists this clonotype with many counts. The V call is TRBV7-2, the J call TRBJ2-3, with 7 bases lining up with TRBD2. From germline, CDR1 is SGHTA and CDR2 FQGNSA. With V trimmed by 1 base and J by 5 bases, 6 bases remained unmatched. The length of the CDR3 is 15 residues. The CDR3 coding sequence is TGTGCCAGCAGCTTAGAGGGGCGGGAGCTAGATACGCAGTATTTT. Its protein product is CASSLEGRELDTQYF.

This clonotype came up many times. The gene calls are TRBV19 and TRBJ1-2; 8 nucleotides align to TRBD1. Germline CDR1 reads LNHDA; CDR2 reads SQIVND (reference sequence). CDR3 size: 16 residues. Trimming removed 1 base from V and 0 bases from J; junction bases left unmatched: 4. CDR3 DNA: TGTGCCAGTAGTATAGCTCCGGGACAGGCTAACTATGGCTACACCTTC. As protein: CASSIAPGQANYGYTF.

This clonotype showed up just a few times. The chain links TRBV5-1 to TRBJ1-2, with D unclear. This CDR3 has 14 amino acids. CDR1 is SGHRS, CDR2 YFSETQ, per germline. Between the trimmed V and J ends, which lost 0 bases and 6 bases, there was a span of 12 bases. CDR3 in DNA: TGCGCCAGCAGCTTGGGGACGGCGGAACATGGCTACACCTTC. Protein sequence: CASSLGTAEHGYTF. The entire variable domain, with the rest obtained from reference TRBV5-1 and TRBJ1-2, is as follows: KAGVTQTPRYLIKTRGQQVTLSCSPISGHRSVSWYQQTPGQGLQFLFEYFSETQRNKGNFPGRFSGRQFSNSRSEMNVSTLELGDSALYLCASSLGTAEHGYTFGSGTRLTVV.

This clonotype was seen only a few times. This chain connects TRBV5-8 to TRBJ2-1; 10 bases agree with TRBD2. Germline assignment: CDR1 SGHTS and CDR2 YDEGEE. J gave up 7 bases and V 4 bases, and 5 bases lay outside the gene matches. This CDR3 contains 14 residues. The DNA for the CDR3 is TGTGCCAGCAGCATCCTAGCGGGAGCAAATGAGCAGTTCTTC. It translates to CASSILAGANEQFF.

The chain combines TRBV4-1 with TRBJ2-3; perhaps D is TRBD1 or TRBD2 (7 bases each). The CDR3 is 15 residues long. Trimming pared 0 bases from V and 4 bases from J, leaving 11 bases between. Germline CDR1 is MGHRA and CDR2 is YSYEKL. The CDR3 reads CASSQDRGRADTQYF. The CDR3 DNA reads TGCGCCAGCAGCCAAGACAGGGGGAGGGCAGATACGCAGTATTTT.

This clonotype has a handful of counts. The rearrangement joins TRBV9 to TRBJ2-1; 13 nucleotides line up with TRBD2. This CDR3 is 17 amino acids long. Germline CDR1 reads SGDLS; CDR2 reads YYNGEE. Losses at the gene ends were 3 bases for V and 12 bases for J; bases not matched to a gene: 15. CDR3 coding DNA: TGTGCCAGCAGCGCCCCCGGACTAGCGGGAGCGTTAAAAGCGCAGTTCTTC. It translates to CASSAPGLAGALKAQFF. Full variable domain (rest looked up from reference TRBV9 and TRBJ2-1): DSGVTQTPKHLITATGQRVTLRCSPRSGDLSVYWYQQSLDQGLQFLIQYYNGEERAKGNILERFSAQQFPDLHSELNLSSLELGDSALYFCASSAPGLAGALKAQFFGPGTRLTVL.

The table lists this clonotype with many counts. This chain joins TRBV27 and TRBJ2-3, with unresolved D. The germline gives CDR1 MNHEY, CDR2 SMNVEV (reference sequence). CDR3 length: 13 amino acids. Trimming stripped 5 bases from V and 5 bases from J, with 11 bases between. CDR3 protein: CASSTTHGDTQYF. CDR3 nucleotide sequence: TGTGCCAGCAGTACCACCCATGGAGATACGCAGTATTTT.

This clonotype was found many times. The chain links TRBV11-2 to TRBJ1-4; a weak D match, TRBD1 (6 bases). V was shortened by 4 bases and J by 13 bases, with 10 bases between the two germline ends. The CDR3 consists of 11 residues. Germline CDR1 and CDR2: SGHAT and FQNNGV. This CDR3 reads CASSSGQILFF. CDR3 DNA: TGTGCCAGCAGCTCAGGACAGATACTGTTTTTT.

This clonotype was detected ten times or more. The rearrangement links TRBV20-1 to TRBJ1-4; tentatively, D is TRBD1 (5 bases). CDR1 is DFQATT and CDR2 is SNEGSKA in the germline V gene (reference sequence). The CDR3 runs to 13 residues. V lost 6 bases and J lost 7, with 15 bases in between. The CDR3 DNA sequence: TGCAGTGCAAGACAGATAATGATTGAAAAACTGTTTTTT. This codes for CSARQIMIEKLFF.

In its sample, this clonotype was seen many times. This sequence joins TRBV20-1 and TRBJ1-2; 7 bases line up with TRBD1. Losses at the gene ends were 0 bases for V and 4 bases for J; bases not matched to a gene: 17. CDR1 and CDR2 (germline): DFQATT, SNEGSKA (reference sequence). This CDR3 is 18 amino acids long. CDR3 region: CSARDPGSRGLYIYGYTF. CDR3 DNA sequence: TGCAGTGCTAGAGATCCTGGTTCTAGGGGGCTGTATATCTATGGCTACACCTTC.

This clonotype was detected ten times or more. The chain combines TRBV7-2 with TRBJ1-4, with 9 bases identical to TRBD1. With 3 bases clipped from V and 8 bases from J, the junction kept 4 bases outside the gene matches. This CDR3 has 14 residues. The germline V gene has CDR1 SGHTA and CDR2 FQGNSA. CDR3 amino acids: CASSLDRGREKLFF. DNA of the CDR3: TGTGCCAGCAGCTTGGACAGGGGACGGGAAAAACTGTTTTTT.

This clonotype has ten or more counts. The V gene is TRBV30, the J gene TRBJ1-4; no clear D gene. This CDR3 spans 13 amino acids. Between the trimmed V and J ends, which lost 3 bases and 8 bases, there was a span of 13 bases. CDR1 is GTSNPN, CDR2 SVGIG, per germline (reference sequence). Written as DNA, the CDR3 is TGTGCCTGGAGCTTGGGCCTAGGGGAAAAACTGTTTTTT. It codes for CAWSLGLGEKLFF.

This chain links TRBV29-1 with TRBJ1-2; D gene uncertain. This CDR3 has 13 amino acids. The V end was cut by 6 bases, the J end by 7 bases, with 18 bases between. Germline values: CDR1 SQVTM, CDR2 ANQGSEA. The CDR3 sequence is CSVKKRLLGGYTF. CDR3 nucleotide sequence: TGCAGCGTGAAAAAAAGGTTACTGGGTGGCTACACCTTC.